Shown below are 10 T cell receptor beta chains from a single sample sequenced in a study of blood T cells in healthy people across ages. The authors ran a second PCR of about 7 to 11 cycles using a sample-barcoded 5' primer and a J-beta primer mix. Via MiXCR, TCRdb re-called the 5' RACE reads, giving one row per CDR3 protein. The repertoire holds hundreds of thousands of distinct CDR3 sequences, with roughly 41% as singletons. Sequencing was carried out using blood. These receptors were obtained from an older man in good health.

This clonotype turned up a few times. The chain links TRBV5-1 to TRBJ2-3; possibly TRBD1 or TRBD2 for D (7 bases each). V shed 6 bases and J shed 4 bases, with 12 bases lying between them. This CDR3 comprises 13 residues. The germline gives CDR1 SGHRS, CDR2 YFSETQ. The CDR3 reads CASNQGGSDTQYF. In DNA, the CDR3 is TGCGCCAGCAACCAGGGGGGGTCAGATACGCAGTATTTT. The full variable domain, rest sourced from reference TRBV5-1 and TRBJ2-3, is KAGVTQTPRYLIKTRGQQVTLSCSPISGHRSVSWYQQTPGQGLQFLFEYFSETQRNKGNFPGRFSGRQFSNSRSEMNVSTLELGDSALYLCASNQGGSDTQYFGPGTRLTVL.

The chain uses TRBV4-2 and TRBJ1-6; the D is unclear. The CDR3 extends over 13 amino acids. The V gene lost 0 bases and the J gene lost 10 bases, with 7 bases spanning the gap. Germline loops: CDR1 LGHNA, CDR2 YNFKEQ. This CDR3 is CASSQDLQSPLHF. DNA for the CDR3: TGTGCCAGCAGCCAAGATCTCCAATCACCCCTCCACTTT.

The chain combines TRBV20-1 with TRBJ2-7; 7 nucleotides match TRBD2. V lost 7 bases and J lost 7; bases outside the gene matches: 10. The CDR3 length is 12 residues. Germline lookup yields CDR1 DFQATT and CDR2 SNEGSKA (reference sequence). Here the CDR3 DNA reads TGCAGTGTGATAGCGGGCTACAATGAGCAGTACTTC. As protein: CSVIAGYNEQYF.

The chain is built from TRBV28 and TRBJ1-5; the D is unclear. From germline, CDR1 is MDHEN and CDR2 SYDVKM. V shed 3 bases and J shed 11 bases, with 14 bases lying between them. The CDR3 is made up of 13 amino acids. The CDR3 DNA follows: TGTGCCAGCAGTTTTGGCACCCCAACGGCCCAGCATTTT. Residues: CASSFGTPTAQHF.

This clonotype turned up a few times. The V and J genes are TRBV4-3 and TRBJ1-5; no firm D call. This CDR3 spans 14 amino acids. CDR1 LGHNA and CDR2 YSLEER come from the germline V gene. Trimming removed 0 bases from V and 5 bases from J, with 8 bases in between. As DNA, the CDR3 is TGCGCCAGCAGCCAAGATCTGGCTTATCAGCCCCAGCATTTT. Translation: CASSQDLAYQPQHF.

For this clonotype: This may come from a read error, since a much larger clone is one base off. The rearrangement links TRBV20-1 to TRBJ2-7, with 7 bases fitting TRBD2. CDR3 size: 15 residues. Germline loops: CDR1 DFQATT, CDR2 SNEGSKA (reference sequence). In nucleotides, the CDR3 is TGCAGTGCTAGAGACGACGCTAGCGGTTACTACGGGCAGTACTTC. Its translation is CSARDDASGYYGQYF.

For the CDR3, the DNA is TGTGCCAGCAGCTCAACCCAAGGGGGCGGACGGGAGACCCAGTACTTC. Translated: CASSSTQGGGRETQYF. This chain joins TRBV7-7 and TRBJ2-5, with 7 bases lining up with TRBD1. V dropped 4 bases and J dropped 5; count of bases not matched to a gene: 13. Germline CDR1 and CDR2: SSHAT and FNYEAQ (reference sequence). The CDR3 covers 16 residues.

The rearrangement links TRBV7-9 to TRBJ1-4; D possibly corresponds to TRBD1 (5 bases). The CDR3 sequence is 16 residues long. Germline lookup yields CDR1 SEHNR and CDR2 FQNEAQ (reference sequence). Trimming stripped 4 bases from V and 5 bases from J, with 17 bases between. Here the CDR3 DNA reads TGTGCCAGCAGCTCCTGGTCTGGACGGACAAATGAAAAACTGTTTTTT. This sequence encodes CASSSWSGRTNEKLFF.

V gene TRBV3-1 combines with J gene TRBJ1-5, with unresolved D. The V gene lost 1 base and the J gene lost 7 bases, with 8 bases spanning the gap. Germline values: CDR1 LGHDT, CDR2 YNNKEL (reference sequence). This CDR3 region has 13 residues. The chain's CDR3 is CASSQGVFQPQHF. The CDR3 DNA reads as TGTGCCAGCAGCCAAGGGGTCTTCCAGCCCCAGCATTTT.

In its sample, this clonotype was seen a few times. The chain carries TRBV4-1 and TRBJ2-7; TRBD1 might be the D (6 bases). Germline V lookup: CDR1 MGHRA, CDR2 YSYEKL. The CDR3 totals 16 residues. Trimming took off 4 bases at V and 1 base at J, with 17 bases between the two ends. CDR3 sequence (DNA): TGCGCCAGCAGCCGGAGGTGGCAAGGGACATCCTACGAGCAGTACTTC. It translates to CASSRRWQGTSYEQYF.